This T cell receptor beta chain is from a study of T-cell reconstitution after alpha-beta-depleted transplantation in children. CDR3 length: 16 residues. The ends were cut back, 4 bases at V and 0 bases at J, with 16 bases in the middle. CDR1 is SNHLY and CDR2 is FYNNEI in the germline V gene. TCRbeta library preparation incorporated unique molecular identifiers. TCRdb called the PCR reads again in MiXCR, with one record for every CDR3 protein. Of some 490,000 distinct CDR3 sequences in the sample, 12% were seen once. This receptor was identified in a human donor who donated a stem cell graft to a child with combined immunodeficiency. The sample was PBMCs from the stem cell graft donor, taken from the stem cell graft. The V gene is TRBV2, the J gene TRBJ2-7; tentative D call: TRBD1 (6 bases). CDR3 DNA sequence: TGTGCCAGCAGTGTGTACAGGGCTGCCCTCTCCTACGAGCAGTACTTC. Translating gives CASSVYRAALSYEQYF.